The sequence of this T cell receptor beta chain was determined in a study of CD8 T cells in ankylosing spondylitis. The study's findings and limits: Several highly homologous variants made up a TCR beta motif that seemed to typify ankylosing spondylitis blood. Disease-linked clones reportedly concentrated significantly in matched ankylosing spondylitis synovial fluid.

This clonotype was detected ten times or more. Its antigen is still unknown. By quantitative 5'-RACE with molecular barcodes, the TCR beta libraries were made. TCRdb called the 5' RACE reads again in MiXCR, with one record for every CDR3 protein. The repertoire holds around 300,000 distinct CDR3 sequences, with roughly 20% as singletons. The specimen sequenced was blood, either unsorted or a sorted T cell fraction (not recorded which). The receptor comes from a female donor with ankylosing spondylitis or in good health (not recorded which).

Here the CDR3 reads CASTRGSDEQFF. In nucleotides, the CDR3 is TGTGCCAGCACCCGCGGGAGCGATGAGCAGTTCTTC. The V call is TRBV6-5, the J call TRBJ2-1; 7 nucleotides agree with TRBD2. Germline CDR1 is MNHEY and CDR2 is SVGAGI. Germline trimming cut 7 bases from V and 8 bases from J; bases unmatched to any gene: 5. The CDR3 contains 12 residues.